This T cell receptor beta chain emerged from a study of CD8+CD57+ T cells in acquired aplastic anemia. Overall study findings and caveats: Sharing between patients and controls was observed for about 27 CD8+ CDR3 sequences.

Genomic DNA acted as the template from which TCR beta VDJ combination and CDR3 sequence profiling were carried out. Via MiXCR, TCRdb re-called the reads, giving one row per CDR3 protein. The sample has roughly 200,000 distinct CDR3 sequences, around 60% seen once. V was clipped by 4 bases and J by 4 bases, with 20 bases between them. The CDR3 runs to 16 residues. Germline-derived CDR1 and CDR2 are SGHVS and FQNEAQ. This clonotype was seen at least ten times. Its antigen remains unknown. Specimen: sorted CD4+, CD8+, or CD8+CD57+ T cells (not recorded which) from PBMCs. The chain combines TRBV7-8 with TRBJ2-7, with D possibly TRBD2 on 6 matching bases. The receptor comes from a human donor in good health. The CDR3 nucleotides read TGTGCCAGCAGCTCTATGTGGGTAGCGGATCAGTACGAGCAGTACTTC. This encodes CASSSMWVADQYEQYF.